The TCR beta chain described here comes from a study of siplizumab effects on memory and regulatory T cells (dated by TCRdb to between 2018 and 2020). Background for the entire study: The effect of the anti-CD2 antibody siplizumab on alloreactive T-cell subsets was examined in allogeneic mixed lymphocyte reactions constructed from human PBMCs. The research as a whole found: Roughly 75-95% of proliferating CD4+ or CD8+ clones could not be assigned a naive or memory phenotype. The cumulative frequency of alloreactive sequences that could be traced back to unstimulated CD4+ memory T cells was significantly reduced by siplizumab. Unstimulated naive T cells appeared more diverse than memory T cells, and naive cells seemed to contribute substantially to the alloresponse. Sequences below about 10^-5 frequency were poorly captured, so only a minor fraction of alloreactive clones could be mapped to unstimulated subsets. In reactions with siplizumab, an average of approximately 70% of mappable alloreactive CD4+ clones were Treg-derived, compared with 25% to 30% in control reactions. The suppressive function of proliferating Tregs from siplizumab cultures was not functionally confirmed.

On this clone: The clone's antigen remains unknown. Qualities for individual bases were not recorded, and no much larger clone is one base off.

Sorted unstimulated T cells and proliferating T cells recovered from mixed lymphocyte reactions were subjected to TCRbeta CDR3 sequencing. Fresh whole blood from over 8 HLA-typed healthy donors was used to isolate PBMCs. To map where alloreactive clones came from, CD4+ non-regulatory T cells in the unstimulated state were FACS-sorted. Looking up the germline V gene yields CDR1 SGHAT and CDR2 FQNNGV. The V end loses 0 bases and the J end loses 7 bases, and a stretch of 13 bases separates them. Its CDR3 holds 14 amino acids, cysteine through phenylalanine. Of all the DNA, just the CDR3 is kept, 42 bases in frame from base 1. Preparation of the library involved the immunoSEQ multiplex PCR assay. Each sample had some 9.7 x 10^4 TCR templates assayed by the deep sequencing platform. Genomic DNA extracted from sorted T cells was the material used for TCRbeta CDR3 sequencing. Under the source paper's analysis protocol: The R programming language was used for clonal analysis of the TCRbeta CDR3 data. Alloreactive CD4+ and CD8+ clones were defined by comparing unstimulated samples with post-reaction CFSE-low samples. Alloreactive CD4+ clones were assigned to regulatory or non-regulatory origin by matching sequences to sorted unstimulated Treg and non-Treg repertoires. TCRdb carries this immuneACCESS record with in-frame sequences only. Its versions omit some clonotypes, under half of them owing to an unresolved V gene in the studies checked, with the rest unexplained. Clonal size and the V and J genes are those of that table, whereas D and trimming came from the DNA. The sample data list 99,000 or so clones, and roughly 94% of these were observed just once. The ten largest account for around 1.4% of the sample.

This TCR came from a human donor in good health. The sequencing sample was made of non-Treg CD4+ T cells sorted from blood. The meaning of the sample's cell subset or site label: FACS-sorted unstimulated CD4+ non-regulatory T cells. The rearrangement combines TRBV11-2 with TRBJ2-7; the best D guess is TRBD2, with 5 bases matching. The DNA reads as follows: TGTGCCAGCAGCTTAGATTGGACCCCGGGAGAGCAGTACTTC. Its coded protein is CASSLDWTPGEQYF. Extended through the reference TRBV11-2 and TRBJ2-7 proteins, this CDR3 yields the full variable domain: EAGVAQSPRYKIIEKRQSVAFWCNPISGHATLYWYQQILGQGPKLLIQFQNNGVVDDSQLPKDRFSAERLKGVDSTLKIQPAKLEDSAVYLCASSLDWTPGEQYFGPGTRLTVT.